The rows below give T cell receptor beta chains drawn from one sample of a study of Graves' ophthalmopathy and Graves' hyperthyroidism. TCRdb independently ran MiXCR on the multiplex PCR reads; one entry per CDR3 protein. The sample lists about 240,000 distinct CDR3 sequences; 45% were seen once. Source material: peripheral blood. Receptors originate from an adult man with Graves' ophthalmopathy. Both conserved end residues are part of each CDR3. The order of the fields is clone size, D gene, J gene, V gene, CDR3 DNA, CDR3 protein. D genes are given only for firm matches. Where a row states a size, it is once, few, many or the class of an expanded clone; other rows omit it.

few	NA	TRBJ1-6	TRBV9	TGTGCCAGCAGTGAGGGGTTTAATTCACCCCTCCACTTT	CASSEGFNSPLHF
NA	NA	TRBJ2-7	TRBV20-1	TGCAGTGCTAGAGATTCAGGGACCTCGGCCCTTCTAGAGCAGTACTTC	CSARDSGTSALLEQYF
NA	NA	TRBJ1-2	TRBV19	TGTGCCAGTAGTATAGTAGGGGCCTATTCTAACTATGGCTACACCTTC	CASSIVGAYSNYGYTF
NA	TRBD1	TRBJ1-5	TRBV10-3	TGTGCCACCCGGGACAGGGTGTCCGAGAATCAGCCCCAGCATTTT	CATRDRVSENQPQHF
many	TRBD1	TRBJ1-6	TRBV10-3	TGTGCCATCAGGGGGGACAGTCAGGGATCACCCCTCCACTTT	CAIRGDSQGSPLHF
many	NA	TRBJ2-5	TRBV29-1	TGCAGCGTTGTGGGCGGGACCCAGTACTTC	CSVVGGTQYF
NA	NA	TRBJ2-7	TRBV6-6	TGTGCCAGCAGTTTAGGGACACCCCTCTCGTACTACGAGCAGTACTTC	CASSLGTPLSYYEQYF
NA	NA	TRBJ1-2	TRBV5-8	TGTGCCAGCAGTCGGGTGTTGGATGGCTACACCTTC	CASSRVLDGYTF
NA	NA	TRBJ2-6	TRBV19	TGTGCCCAGTCGTGGGACTTCCAAGGCTTCTCTGGGGCCAACGTCCTGACTTTC	CAQSWDFQGFSGANVLTF
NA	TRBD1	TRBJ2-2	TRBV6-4	TGTGCCAGCAGTGCCTTCTACAGGGGAAACACCGGGGAGCTGTTTTTT	CASSAFYRGNTGELFF
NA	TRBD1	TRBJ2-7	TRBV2	TGTGCCAGCTTAAAGAGGGGGCCTTCCTACGAGCAGTACTTC	CASLKRGPSYEQYF
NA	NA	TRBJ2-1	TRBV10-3	TGTGCCATCAGTGAGGCGCGGGACTCCTACGAGCAGTTCTTC	CAISEARDSYEQFF
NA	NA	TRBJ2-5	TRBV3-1	TGTGCCAGCAGCCAAGGGTCAGGGGTTAAGACCCAGTACTTC	CASSQGSGVKTQYF
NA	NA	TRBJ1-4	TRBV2	TGTGCCAGCAGACCGACCACAACTAATGAAAAACTGTTTTTT	CASRPTTTNEKLFF
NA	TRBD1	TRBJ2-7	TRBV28	TGTGCCAGCAGTGGGGACAGGGAGCAGTACTTC	CASSGDREQYF
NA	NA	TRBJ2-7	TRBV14	TGTGCCAGCAGCCGGGGATGGAGGGACAGCTTCTACTACGAGCAGTACTTC	CASSRGWRDSFYYEQYF
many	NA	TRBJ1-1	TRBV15	TGTGCCACCAGCAGAGTCCAGTTAGGCACTGAAGCTTTCTTT	CATSRVQLGTEAFF
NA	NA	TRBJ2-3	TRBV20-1	TGCAGTGCTAGAGATCCCCGGTTAGATACGCAGTATTTT	CSARDPRLDTQYF